These 18 T cell receptor beta chains were sequenced from one sample in a study of shared clonotypes between healthy human individuals. Sequencing used immunoSEQ multiplex PCR; TCRdb keeps in-frame clones, though not all of them. The data hold 2 million to 2.5 million clones, with nearly 97% observed a single time. Sequencing input: naive CD4+ T cells sorted from blood. Subset of the sample: CD45RA+ positively selected. These receptors were taken from a man between 18 and 29 years old in good health.

V usage is TRBV5-1 and J usage is TRBJ2-1; D could derive from TRBD1 or TRBD2 (5 bases each). Germline values: CDR1 SGHRS, CDR2 YFSETQ. The length of the CDR3 is 13 residues. V was trimmed by 5 bases and J by 5 bases, leaving 11 bases between them. DNA of the CDR3: TGCGCCAGCAGTAGGGACGGGAACAATGAGCAGTTCTTC. The encoded protein is CASSRDGNNEQFF. The complete variable domain, with remaining parts taken from reference TRBV5-1 and TRBJ2-1, reads KAGVTQTPRYLIKTRGQQVTLSCSPISGHRSVSWYQQTPGQGLQFLFEYFSETQRNKGNFPGRFSGRQFSNSRSEMNVSTLELGDSALYLCASSRDGNNEQFFGPGTRLTVL.

The chain is built from TRBV19 and TRBJ1-2, with 9 positions matching TRBD1. Trimming took 9 bases from V and 4 from J; bases not matched to a gene: 15. Germline-derived CDR1 and CDR2 are LNHDA and SQIVND (reference sequence). The CDR3 runs 16 residues. The CDR3 DNA reads as TGTGCCAGCCGATCCGGGACAGGGAATCTCGGCTATGGCTACACCTTC. Its protein is CASRSGTGNLGYGYTF.

The chain joins TRBV11-2 to TRBJ2-7, with D perhaps being TRBD1 or TRBD2 (5 bases each). This CDR3 has 15 amino acids. The germline V gene encodes CDR1 SGHAT and CDR2 FQNNGV. V dropped 5 bases and J dropped 0 bases, with 14 bases sitting between them. In DNA form, the CDR3 reads TGTGCCAGCAGCCCGGGACCGTCGAGCTCCTACGAGCAGTACTTC. Translating it yields CASSPGPSSSYEQYF.

The chain uses TRBV6-6 and TRBJ1-6; unclear D gene. Trimming removed 7 bases from V and 0 bases from J, with 10 bases in between. Germline-derived CDR1 and CDR2 are MNHNY and SVGAGI (reference sequence). The CDR3 consists of 15 residues. For the CDR3, the DNA is TGTGCCAGCAATACGGACGGCTCCTATAATTCACCCCTCCACTTT. Residues: CASNTDGSYNSPLHF.

The chain is built from TRBV19 and TRBJ2-1; maybe TRBD2 (6 bases). In germline, CDR1 is LNHDA, CDR2 SQIVND (reference sequence). The CDR3 contains 15 residues. Trimming left V 10 bases short and J 4 bases short, with 20 bases between. As DNA, the CDR3 is TGTGCCACTCACCCCGGAACTGGGAGGTACAATGAGCAGTTCTTC. Translating it yields CATHPGTGRYNEQFF. The complete variable domain, with remaining parts taken from reference TRBV19 and TRBJ2-1, reads DGGITQSPKYLFRKEGQNVTLSCEQNLNHDAMYWYRQDPGQGLRLIYYSQIVNDFQKGDIAEGYSVSREKKESFPLTVTSAQKNPTAFYLCATHPGTGRYNEQFFGPGTRLTVL.

V gene TRBV5-5 combines with J gene TRBJ1-2; no clear D gene. The V end was cut by 0 bases, the J end by 4 bases, with 13 bases between. Germline V CDR1 and CDR2: SGHKS, YYEKEE (reference sequence). CDR3 length: 15 amino acids. The CDR3 nucleotides read TGTGCCAGCAGCTTGGAGCCTAACAAGATCTATGGCTACACCTTC. The encoded protein is CASSLEPNKIYGYTF.

V and J are TRBV7-2 and TRBJ2-1; 9 bases agree with TRBD2. The CDR3 length is 16 residues. Germline-derived CDR1 and CDR2 are SGHTA and FQGNSA. V gave up 5 bases and J gave up 5 bases; unmatched junction bases: 10. CDR3 nucleotide sequence: TGTGCCAGCAGCCCTGAAGTGACTAGCGGAAACAATGAGCAGTTCTTC. Translating it yields CASSPEVTSGNNEQFF.

CDR3 DNA sequence: TGTGCCAGCAGCTCGTGGGACAGGGGGTCTGAGCAGTACTTC. Amino acid sequence: CASSSWDRGSEQYF. V gene TRBV7-3 combines with J gene TRBJ2-7, with 11 bases matching TRBD1. Trimming removed 4 bases from V and 7 bases from J; junction bases left unmatched: 6. The CDR3 covers 14 residues. The V gene's germline CDR1 is SGHTA and CDR2 FQGTGA.

The gene calls are TRBV14 and TRBJ1-4, with D unclear. The CDR3 loop spans 15 amino acids. In germline, CDR1 is SGHDN, CDR2 FVKESK. The V end lost 5 bases, the J end lost 0 bases, and 10 bases lay between the germline ends. The CDR3 protein is CASSALGTTNEKLFF. CDR3 nucleotides: TGTGCCAGCAGCGCCCTGGGTACAACTAATGAAAAACTGTTTTTT.

In this sample, this clone turned up once. The chain employs TRBV6-5 and TRBJ2-7; 7 bases match TRBD1. Per germline, CDR1 MNHEY and CDR2 SVGAGI. V gave up 0 bases and J gave up 10 bases; unmatched junction bases: 3. CDR3 size: 12 residues. CDR3 residues: CASSYSGTAQYF. Written as DNA, the CDR3 is TGTGCCAGCAGTTACTCGGGGACAGCTCAGTACTTC.

The chain is built from TRBV6-1 and TRBJ1-6, with 7 bases that match TRBD1. Per germline, CDR1 MNHNS and CDR2 SASEGT. V lost 7 bases to trimming and J lost 4 bases; unmatched junction nucleotides: 7. CDR3 length: 15 residues. CDR3 sequence (DNA): TGTGCCAGCACCTTACAGGGGAATTATAATTCACCCCTCCACTTT. This sequence encodes CASTLQGNYNSPLHF.

In nucleotides, the CDR3 is TGTGCCAGCAGTTACTCGAGGACATCGACTGAAGCTTTCTTT. It is translated as CASSYSRTSTEAFF. J is TRBJ1-1 and V is TRBV6-6, with D possibly TRBD1 on 5 matching bases. Trimming pared 0 bases from V and 5 bases from J, leaving 10 bases between. This CDR3 comprises 14 residues. Germline V gene sequence: CDR1 MNHNY, CDR2 SVGAGI (reference sequence).

Comments on this clone: The sample carries other DNA sequences with the same CDR3. The gene calls are TRBV7-9 and TRBJ2-1; the D is unclear. Trimming shortened V by 3 bases and J by 4 bases, and 4 bases separated the two germline ends. From germline, CDR1 is SEHNR and CDR2 FQNEAQ (reference sequence). The CDR3 loop spans 12 amino acids. In nucleotides, the CDR3 is TGTGCCAGCAGCTTTTCTTACAATGAGCAGTTCTTC. Protein: CASSFSYNEQFF. Based on the CDR3 plus reference TRBV7-9 and TRBJ2-1, the full variable domain is DTGVSQNPRHKITKRGQNVTFRCDPISEHNRLYWYRQTLGQGPEFLTYFQNEAQLEKSRLLSDRFSAERPKGSFSTLEIQRTEQGDSAMYLCASSFSYNEQFFGPGTRLTVL.

This sequence joins TRBV10-2 and TRBJ1-1; the D is unclear. V was clipped by 7 bases and J by 6 bases, with 15 bases between them. Germline V gene data show CDR1 as WSHSY and CDR2 as SAAADI. This CDR3 comprises 13 residues. CDR3 protein: CASKRGYGSEAFF. CDR3 sequence (DNA): TGCGCCAGCAAGAGAGGATACGGATCTGAAGCTTTCTTT.

The V and J genes are TRBV5-1 and TRBJ2-7; D unclear. V was cut by 2 bases and J by 8 bases, with 5 bases left in between. This CDR3 comprises 10 residues. Germline CDR1 is SGHRS and CDR2 is YFSETQ. The CDR3 protein is CASSFRKQYF. The CDR3 coding sequence is TGCGCCAGCAGCTTTCGAAAGCAGTACTTC.

The chain uses TRBV5-8 and TRBJ2-7; D gene unclear. CDR1 is SGHTS, CDR2 YDEGEE, per germline. The CDR3 extends over 11 amino acids. Trimming left V 4 bases short and J 4 bases short, with 6 bases between. CDR3 sequence: CASSEYYEQYF. The DNA of the CDR3 is TGTGCCAGCAGCGAATATTACGAGCAGTACTTC. Variable domain in full (rest from reference TRBV5-8 and TRBJ2-7): EAGVTQSPTHLIKTRGQQATLRCSPISGHTSVYWYQQALGLGLQFLLWYDEGEERNRGNFPPRFSGRQFPNYSSELNVNALELEDSALYLCASSEYYEQYFGPGTRLTVT.

Notes on this clone: Other DNA sequences of this sample code for an identical CDR3. V gene TRBV10-3 combines with J gene TRBJ2-5; D possibly corresponds to TRBD2 (5 bases). The CDR3 contains 13 residues. Trimming pared 4 bases from V and 4 bases from J, leaving 10 bases between. Looked up from germline, CDR1 is ENHRY and CDR2 is SYGVKD. The CDR3 DNA reads TGTGCCATCAGTGCAGGAGAGGGAGAGACCCAGTACTTC. It translates to CAISAGEGETQYF.

V usage is TRBV6-5 and J usage is TRBJ2-3, with TRBD2 matching over 9 bases. The CDR3 consists of 16 residues. The germline V gene has CDR1 MNHEY and CDR2 SVGAGI. Losses at the gene ends were 4 bases for V and 2 bases for J; bases not matched to a gene: 7. CDR3 loop: CASSFSGTSSTDTQYF. DNA for the CDR3: TGTGCCAGCAGTTTCTCCGGGACTAGCTCCACAGATACGCAGTATTTT.